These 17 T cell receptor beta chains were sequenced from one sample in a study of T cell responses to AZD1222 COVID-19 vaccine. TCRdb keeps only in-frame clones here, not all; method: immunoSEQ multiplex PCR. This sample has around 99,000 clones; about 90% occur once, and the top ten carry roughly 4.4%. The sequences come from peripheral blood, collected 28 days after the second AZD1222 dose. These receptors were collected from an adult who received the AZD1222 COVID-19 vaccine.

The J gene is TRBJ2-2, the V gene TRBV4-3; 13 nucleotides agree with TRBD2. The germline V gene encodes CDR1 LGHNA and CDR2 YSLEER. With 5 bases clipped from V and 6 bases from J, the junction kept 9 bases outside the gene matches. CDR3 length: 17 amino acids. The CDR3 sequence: CASSEILAGGPAGELFF. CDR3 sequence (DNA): TGCGCCAGCAGCGAAATACTAGCGGGGGGGCCGGCCGGGGAGCTGTTTTTT.

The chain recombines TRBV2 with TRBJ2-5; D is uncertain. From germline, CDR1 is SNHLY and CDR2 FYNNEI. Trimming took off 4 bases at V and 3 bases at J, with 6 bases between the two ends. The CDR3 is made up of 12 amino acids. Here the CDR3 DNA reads TGTGCCAGCAGTGTTCCAGAAGAGACCCAGTACTTC. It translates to CASSVPEETQYF.

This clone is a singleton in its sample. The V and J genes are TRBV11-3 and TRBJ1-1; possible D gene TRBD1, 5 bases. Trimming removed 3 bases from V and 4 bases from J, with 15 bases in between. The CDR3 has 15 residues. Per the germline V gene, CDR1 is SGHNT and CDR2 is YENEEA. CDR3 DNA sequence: TGTGCCAGCAGCTTTGGCCAGGGAGGTTCCACTGAAGCTTTCTTT. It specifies CASSFGQGGSTEAFF.

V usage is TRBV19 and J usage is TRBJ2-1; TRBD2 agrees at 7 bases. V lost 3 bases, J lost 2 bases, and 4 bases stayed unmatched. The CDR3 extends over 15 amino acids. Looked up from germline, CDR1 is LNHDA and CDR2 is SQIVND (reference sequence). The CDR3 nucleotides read TGTGCCAGTAGTATCGCAGCGGGGACCTACAATGAGCAGTTCTTC. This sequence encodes CASSIAAGTYNEQFF.

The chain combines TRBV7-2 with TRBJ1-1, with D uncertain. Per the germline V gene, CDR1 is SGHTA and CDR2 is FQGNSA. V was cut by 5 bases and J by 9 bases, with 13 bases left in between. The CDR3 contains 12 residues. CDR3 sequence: CASSLEDGKAFF. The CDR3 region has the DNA TGTGCCAGCAGCCTAGAGGACGGAAAAGCTTTCTTT.

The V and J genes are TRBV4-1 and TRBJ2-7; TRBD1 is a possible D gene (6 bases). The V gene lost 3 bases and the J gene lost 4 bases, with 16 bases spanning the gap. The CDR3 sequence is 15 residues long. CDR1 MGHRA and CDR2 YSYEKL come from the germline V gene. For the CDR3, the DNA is TGCGCCAGCAGCCACCGGGACACAGATGTATACGAGCAGTACTTC. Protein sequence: CASSHRDTDVYEQYF.

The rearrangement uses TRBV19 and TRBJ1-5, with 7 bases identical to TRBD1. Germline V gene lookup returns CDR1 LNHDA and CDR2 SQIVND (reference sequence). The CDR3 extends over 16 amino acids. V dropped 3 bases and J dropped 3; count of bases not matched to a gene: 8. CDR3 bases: TGTGCCAGTAGTATTACCGACAGGGACATCAATCAGCCCCAGCATTTT. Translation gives CASSITDRDINQPQHF.

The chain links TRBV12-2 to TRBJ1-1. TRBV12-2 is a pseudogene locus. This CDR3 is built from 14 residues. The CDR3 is CASRFSLRNTEAFF. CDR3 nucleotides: TGTGCAAGTCGCTTTTCCCTCCGGAACACTGAAGCTTTCTTT.

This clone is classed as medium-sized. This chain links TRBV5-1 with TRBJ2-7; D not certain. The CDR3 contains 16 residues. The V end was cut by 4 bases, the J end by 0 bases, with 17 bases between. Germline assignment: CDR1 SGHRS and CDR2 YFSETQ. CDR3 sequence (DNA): TGCGCCAGCAGCCCCTCTGAAGTGGGAAGCTCCTACGAGCAGTACTTC. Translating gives CASSPSEVGSSYEQYF. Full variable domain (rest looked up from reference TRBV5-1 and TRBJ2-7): KAGVTQTPRYLIKTRGQQVTLSCSPISGHRSVSWYQQTPGQGLQFLFEYFSETQRNKGNFPGRFSGRQFSNSRSEMNVSTLELGDSALYLCASSPSEVGSSYEQYFGPGTRLTVT.

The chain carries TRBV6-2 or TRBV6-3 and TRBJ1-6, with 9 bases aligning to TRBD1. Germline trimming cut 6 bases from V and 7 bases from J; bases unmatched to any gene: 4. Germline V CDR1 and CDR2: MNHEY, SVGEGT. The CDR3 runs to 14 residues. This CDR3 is CASSGTGGNSPLHF. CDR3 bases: TGTGCCAGCAGCGGCACAGGGGGCAATTCACCCCTCCACTTT.

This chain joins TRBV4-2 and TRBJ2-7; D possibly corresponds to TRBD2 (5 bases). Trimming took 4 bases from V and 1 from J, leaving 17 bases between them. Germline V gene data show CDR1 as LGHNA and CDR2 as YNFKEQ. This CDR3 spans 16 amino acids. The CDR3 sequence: CASSPFSGPRSYEQYF. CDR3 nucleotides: TGTGCCAGCAGCCCATTCAGCGGACCAAGATCCTACGAGCAGTACTTC.

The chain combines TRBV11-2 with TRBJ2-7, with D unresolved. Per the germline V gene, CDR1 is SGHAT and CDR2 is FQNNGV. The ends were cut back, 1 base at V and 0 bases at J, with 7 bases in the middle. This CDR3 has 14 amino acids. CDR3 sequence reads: CASSLGFSSYEQYF. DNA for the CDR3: TGTGCCAGCAGCTTAGGATTCAGCTCCTACGAGCAGTACTTC.

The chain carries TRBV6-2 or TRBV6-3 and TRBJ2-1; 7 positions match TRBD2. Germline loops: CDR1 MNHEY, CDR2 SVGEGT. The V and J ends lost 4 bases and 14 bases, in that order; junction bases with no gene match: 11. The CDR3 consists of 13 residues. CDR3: CASSSLISGEEFF. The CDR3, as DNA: TGTGCCAGCAGTTCCCTCATCAGCGGGGAAGAGTTCTTC.

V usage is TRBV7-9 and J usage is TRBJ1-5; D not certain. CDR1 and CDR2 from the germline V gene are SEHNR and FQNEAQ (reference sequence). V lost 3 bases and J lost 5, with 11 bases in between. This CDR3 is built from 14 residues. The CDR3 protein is CASSFNGRHQPQHF. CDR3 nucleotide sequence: TGTGCCAGCAGCTTTAACGGGCGTCATCAGCCCCAGCATTTT.

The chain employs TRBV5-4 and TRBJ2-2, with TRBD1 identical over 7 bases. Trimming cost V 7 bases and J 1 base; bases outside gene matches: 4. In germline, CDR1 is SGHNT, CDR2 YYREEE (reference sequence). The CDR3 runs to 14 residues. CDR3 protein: CASSRDRNTGELFF. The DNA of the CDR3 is TGTGCCAGCTCCCGGGACAGGAACACCGGGGAGCTGTTTTTT.

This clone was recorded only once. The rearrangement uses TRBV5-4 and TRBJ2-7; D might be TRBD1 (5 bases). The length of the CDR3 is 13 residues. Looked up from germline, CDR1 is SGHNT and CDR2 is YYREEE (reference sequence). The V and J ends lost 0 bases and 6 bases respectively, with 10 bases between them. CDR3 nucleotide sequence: TGTGCCAGCAGCTTGGTTCCAGGGCCCGAGCAGTACTTC. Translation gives CASSLVPGPEQYF.

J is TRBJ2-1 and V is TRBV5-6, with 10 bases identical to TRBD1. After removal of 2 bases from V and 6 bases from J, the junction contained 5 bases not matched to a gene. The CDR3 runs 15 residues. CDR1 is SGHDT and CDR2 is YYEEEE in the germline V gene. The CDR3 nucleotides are TGTGCCAGCAGCTTCCGGGACAGGGGATCCAATGAGCAGTTCTTC. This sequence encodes CASSFRDRGSNEQFF.